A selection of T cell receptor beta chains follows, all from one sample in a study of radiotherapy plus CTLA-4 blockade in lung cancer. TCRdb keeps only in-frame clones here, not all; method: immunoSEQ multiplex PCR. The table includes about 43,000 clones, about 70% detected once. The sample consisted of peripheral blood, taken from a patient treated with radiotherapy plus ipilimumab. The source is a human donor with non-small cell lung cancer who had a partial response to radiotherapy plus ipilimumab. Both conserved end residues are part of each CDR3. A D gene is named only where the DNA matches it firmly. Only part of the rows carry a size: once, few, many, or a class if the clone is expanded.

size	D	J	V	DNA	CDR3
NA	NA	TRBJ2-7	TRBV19	TGCGCCAGTAGTTTCGGACAGGAGCAGTACTTC	CASSFGQEQYF
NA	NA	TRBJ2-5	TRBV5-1	TGCGCCAGCAGCTTGGAAGGGGTAGGAGAGACCCAGTACTTC	CASSLEGVGETQYF
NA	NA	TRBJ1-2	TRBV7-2	TGTGCCAGCAGCTTGCGGGCGGACTATGGCTACACCTTC	CASSLRADYGYTF
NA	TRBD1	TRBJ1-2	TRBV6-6	TGTGCCAGCATTCTACAGGGGGCTAAGGCAAAGGGCCACACCTTC	CASILQGAKAKGHTF
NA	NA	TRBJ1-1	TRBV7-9	TGTGCCAGCAGTTCCAGGGGTTACACTGAAGCTTTCTTT	CASSSRGYTEAFF
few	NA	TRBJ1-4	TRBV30	TGTGCCTGGAGTGTACTAAATCGAGGAGGTAGCGAAAAACTGTTTTTT	CAWSVLNRGGSEKLFF
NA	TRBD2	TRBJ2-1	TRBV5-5	TGTGCCAGCAGCTTTGGACTAGCGGGTACCATCTACAATGAGCAGTTCTTC	CASSFGLAGTIYNEQFF
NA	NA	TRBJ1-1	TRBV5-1	TGCGCCAGCAGCTCAGGCCTGAACACTGAAGCTTTCTTT	CASSSGLNTEAFF
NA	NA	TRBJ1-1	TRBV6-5	TGTGCCAGCAGTTACGCACGGGAGAACACTGAAGCTTTCTTT	CASSYARENTEAFF
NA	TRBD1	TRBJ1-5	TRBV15	TGTGCCACCAGCGGAATGGGACAGGGGGCGCATGGCAATCAGCCCCAGCATTTT	CATSGMGQGAHGNQPQHF
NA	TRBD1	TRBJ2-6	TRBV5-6	TGTGCCAGCAGCTTAAAAACAACAGGGGATGGGGCCAACGTCCTGACTTTC	CASSLKTTGDGANVLTF
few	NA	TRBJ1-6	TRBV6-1	TGTGCCAGCAGAGACAGTAATTCACCCCTCCACTTT	CASRDSNSPLHF
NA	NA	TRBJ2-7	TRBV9	TGTGCCAGCAGCGATTCGGGGGTAGCATACGAGCAGTACTTC	CASSDSGVAYEQYF
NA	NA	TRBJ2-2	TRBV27	TGTGCCAGCACCAGGGTTCTGGGCGGGGAGCTGTTTTTT	CASTRVLGGELFF
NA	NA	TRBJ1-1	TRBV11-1	TGCGCCAGCAGCGCGAACGGGGTCGTAAACACTGAAGCTTTCTTT	CASSANGVVNTEAFF
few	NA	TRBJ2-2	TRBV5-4	TGTGCCAGCAGCCGGTCGGCCGGGGAGCTGTTTTTT	CASSRSAGELFF
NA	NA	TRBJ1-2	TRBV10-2	TGCGCCAGCAGTGAGTCTCGACACAGCCCCTCCGCGGGCTACACCTTC	CASSESRHSPSAGYTF
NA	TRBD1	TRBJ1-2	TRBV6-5	TGTGCCAGCAGTTATGGGGAGACAGGGCCCAACTATGGCTACACCTTC	CASSYGETGPNYGYTF
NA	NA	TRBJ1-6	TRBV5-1	TGCGCCAGCAGCGCAGGACAGTCAGTGTCACCCCTCCACTTT	CASSAGQSVSPLHF
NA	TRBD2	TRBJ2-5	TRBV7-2	TGTGCCAGCAGCTCCTTAGCGGGCTGGGAGACCCAGTACTTC	CASSSLAGWETQYF
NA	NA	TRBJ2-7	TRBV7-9	TGTGCCAGCAGCTTATGGGGCATAAGCTACGAGCAGTACTTC	CASSLWGISYEQYF
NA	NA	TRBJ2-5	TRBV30	TGTGCCTGGAGTGGTTCCGGGAGCCAAGAGACCCAGTACTTC	CAWSGSGSQETQYF
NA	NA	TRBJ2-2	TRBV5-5	TGTGCCAGCAGCTTGGGGTTTAGAGCCGGGGAGCTGTTTTTT	CASSLGFRAGELFF
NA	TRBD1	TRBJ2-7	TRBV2	TGTGCCAGCAGTGAAGCGGGACAGGGCTTTTTCTACGAGCAGTACTTC	CASSEAGQGFFYEQYF
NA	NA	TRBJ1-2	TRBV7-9	TGTGCCAGCAGCTTCGGACAGAGCTATGGCTACACCTTC	CASSFGQSYGYTF
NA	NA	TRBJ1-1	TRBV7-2	TGTGCCAGCAGCTCCCCGGGGGGAGGGACTGAAGCTTTCTTT	CASSSPGGGTEAFF
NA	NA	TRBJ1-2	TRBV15	TGTGCCACCAGCAGAGATACAGGGTCAAACTATGGCTACACCTTC	CATSRDTGSNYGYTF
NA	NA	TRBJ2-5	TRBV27	TGTGCCAGCAGTTTAAAGGGGCGGGAGACCCAGTACTTC	CASSLKGRETQYF
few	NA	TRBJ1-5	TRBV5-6	TGTGCCAGCAGCGGGGGGGGTAGCAATCAGCCCCAGCATTTT	CASSGGGSNQPQHF
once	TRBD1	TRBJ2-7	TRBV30	TGTGCCTGGGACCCAGGGGACAGGGTAACCTACGAGCAGTACTTC	CAWDPGDRVTYEQYF
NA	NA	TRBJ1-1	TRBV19	TGTGCCAGTACCCAGAACACTGAAGCTTTCTTT	CASTQNTEAFF
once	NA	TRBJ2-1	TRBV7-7	TGTGCCAGCAGCTTAGAAGCGGATTCCTACAATGAGCAGTTCTTC	CASSLEADSYNEQFF
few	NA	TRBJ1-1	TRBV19	TGTGCCAGTAGTATCAGCCTTGGGACTACTGAAGCTTTCTTT	CASSISLGTTEAFF
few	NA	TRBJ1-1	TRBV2	TGTGCCAGCAGCTACACCCGGACAGCCTTTGAAGCTTTCTTT	CASSYTRTAFEAFF
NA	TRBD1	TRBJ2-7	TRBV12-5	TGTGCTAGTGGCCACACTATTGACAGGGTAGGGAAGGGCGAGCAGTACTTC	CASGHTIDRVGKGEQYF
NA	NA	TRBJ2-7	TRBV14	TGTGCCAGCAGCCAATCAGGGCCCTACGAGCAGTACTTC	CASSQSGPYEQYF
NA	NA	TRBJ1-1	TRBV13	TGTGCCAGCAGCTACGCAGACAGGTCGACTGAAGCTTTCTTT	CASSYADRSTEAFF
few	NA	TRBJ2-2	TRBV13	TGTGCCAGCAGCTTATCCCGGGACACCGGGGAGCTGTTTTTT	CASSLSRDTGELFF
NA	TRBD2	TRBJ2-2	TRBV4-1	TGCGCCAGCAGCTGGGGACTAGCGGGAGAGGGGGACGGGGAGCTGTTTTTT	CASSWGLAGEGDGELFF
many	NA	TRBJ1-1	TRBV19	TGTGCCAGTAAGGAGGGATGGAACACTGAAGCTTTCTTT	CASKEGWNTEAFF
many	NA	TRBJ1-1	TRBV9	TGTGCCAGCAGCCCGAGGATGAACACTGAAGCTTTCTTT	CASSPRMNTEAFF
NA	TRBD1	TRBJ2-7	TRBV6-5	TGTGCCAGCAGTTTTATGACAGGGCCGGGGTACGAGCAGTACTTC	CASSFMTGPGYEQYF
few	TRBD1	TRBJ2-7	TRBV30	TGTGCCTTCACCACATTTTGGCAGGGGGCCTACGAGCAGTACTTC	CAFTTFWQGAYEQYF
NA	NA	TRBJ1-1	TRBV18	TGTGCCAGCTCACCGTATCTGGGGACACTGAACACTGAAGCTTTCTTT	CASSPYLGTLNTEAFF
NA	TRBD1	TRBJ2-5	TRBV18	TGTGCCAGCTCACCAAATCACGGACAGGACCAAGAGACCCAGTACTTC	CASSPNHGQDQETQYF
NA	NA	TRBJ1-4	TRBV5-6	TGTGCCAGCAGCTCTTACGGACGGGATTCTTATGAAAAACTGTTTTTT	CASSSYGRDSYEKLFF
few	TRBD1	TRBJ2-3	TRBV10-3	TGTGCCACCCAGGGGGCTAGCACAGATACGCAGTATTTT	CATQGASTDTQYF
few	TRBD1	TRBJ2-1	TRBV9	TGTGCCAGCAGCGTAGTACCGGGGACAGGGGGCTGGAATGAGCAGTTCTTC	CASSVVPGTGGWNEQFF
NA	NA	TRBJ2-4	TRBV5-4	TGTGCCAGCAGCAGCGGTTTGGGTGAAGCCAAAAACATTCAGTACTTC	CASSSGLGEAKNIQYF
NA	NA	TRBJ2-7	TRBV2	TGTGCCAGCAGTGTATCTGCGGGATGGGCCTACGAGCAGTACTTC	CASSVSAGWAYEQYF
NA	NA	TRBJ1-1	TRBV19	TGTGCCAGTAGTACGTCCCCGCGGACTGAAGCTTTCTTT	CASSTSPRTEAFF
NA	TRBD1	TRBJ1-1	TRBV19	TGTGCCAGTAGGGGGACAGGGGTAAACACTGAAGCTTTCTTT	CASRGTGVNTEAFF
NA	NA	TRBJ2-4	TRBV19	TGTGCCAGTAGTCCCCAGCGAGGGGCCAAAAACATTCAGTACTTC	CASSPQRGAKNIQYF
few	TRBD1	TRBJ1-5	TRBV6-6	TGTGCCAGCAGTCCGACAGGGGAAAATCAGCCCCAGCATTTT	CASSPTGENQPQHF